Below, 29 T cell receptor beta chains from the same sample are listed, as sequenced in a study of response to subunit inactivated influenza vaccine. MiXCR was run by TCRdb on the RT-PCR reads, yielding one entry per CDR3 protein. The table includes some 600,000 distinct CDR3 sequences, 14% detected once. The source was PBMCs from blood, collected around 15 days before vaccination. The receptors here all came from a man between 50 and 59 years old who received an inactivated influenza vaccine.

This chain links TRBV20-1 with TRBJ2-3; D gene ambiguous. Germline V gene data show CDR1 as DFQATT and CDR2 as SNEGSKA (reference sequence). CDR3 length equals 12 residues. Trimming removed 5 bases from V and 1 base from J, with 7 bases in between. CDR3 in DNA: TGCAGTGCTGACCGGGGCACAGATACGCAGTATTTT. Encoded protein: CSADRGTDTQYF.

This chain links TRBV2 with TRBJ1-2, with D tentatively TRBD1 (5 bases). The CDR3 has 11 amino acids. CDR1 and CDR2 from the germline V gene are SNHLY and FYNNEI. Trimming removed 6 bases at V and 8 bases at J, with 10 bases between. The CDR3 nucleotides are TGTGCCAGCAGGGTGGGGCGGGGCTACACCTTC. Amino acid sequence: CASRVGRGYTF.

The V gene is TRBV7-8, the J gene TRBJ2-1; TRBD1 matches at 8 bases. The V and J ends lost 6 bases and 7 bases, in that order; junction bases with no gene match: 5. The CDR3 loop spans 13 amino acids. Germline CDR1 reads SGHVS; CDR2 reads FQNEAQ. The CDR3 loop reads CASRPRQGNEQFF. Written as DNA, the CDR3 is TGTGCCAGCAGACCGAGACAGGGGAATGAGCAGTTCTTC. Looking up the rest from reference TRBV7-8 and TRBJ2-1 gives the full variable domain: GAGVSQSPRYKVAKRGQDVALRCDPISGHVSLFWYQQALGQGPEFLTYFQNEAQLDKSGLPSDRFFAERPEGSVSTLKIQRTQQEDSAVYLCASRPRQGNEQFFGPGTRLTVL.

This chain links TRBV2 with TRBJ2-7; no firm D call. The CDR3 runs 11 residues. The germline CDR1 and CDR2 sequences are SNHLY and FYNNEI. Trimming shortened V by 7 bases and J by 2 bases, and 6 bases separated the two germline ends. CDR3 coding DNA: TGTGCCAGCATACAGACCTACGAGCAGTACTTC. Its protein product is CASIQTYEQYF.

This clonotype was observed a few times. J is TRBJ2-7 and V is TRBV11-2; 10 bases match TRBD1. Germline-derived CDR1 and CDR2 are SGHAT and FQNNGV. Trimming at V came to 0 bases and at J to 4 bases, leaving 3 bases not matched to a gene. The CDR3 spans 15 residues. The CDR3 bases are TGTGCCAGCAGCTTAGATGGACAGGGGGTATACGAGCAGTACTTC. It specifies CASSLDGQGVYEQYF. The variable domain in full, completed from reference TRBV11-2 and TRBJ2-7, reads EAGVAQSPRYKIIEKRQSVAFWCNPISGHATLYWYQQILGQGPKLLIQFQNNGVVDDSQLPKDRFSAERLKGVDSTLKIQPAKLEDSAVYLCASSLDGQGVYEQYFGPGTRLTVT.

V and J are TRBV20-1 and TRBJ2-1; possibly TRBD1 for D (6 bases). Germline CDR1 and CDR2: DFQATT and SNEGSKA (reference sequence). V was cut by 1 base and J by 12 bases, with 22 bases left in between. This CDR3 region has 15 residues. The CDR3 reads CSARAPSGRRGGQFF. CDR3 sequence (DNA): TGCAGTGCTAGAGCCCCCAGCGGACGCAGAGGGGGGCAGTTCTTC.

This chain connects TRBV24-1 to TRBJ2-2; D perhaps matches TRBD1 (5 bases). Germline CDR1 reads KGHDR; CDR2 reads SFDVKD. The CDR3 is 13 residues long. V shed 3 bases and J shed 8 bases, with 9 bases lying between them. CDR3 amino acids: CATSDPGSGELFF. The CDR3 nucleotides are TGTGCCACCAGTGATCCAGGGTCTGGGGAGCTGTTTTTT.

The rearrangement joins TRBV4-1 to TRBJ2-5; 9 positions agree with TRBD2. Losses at the gene ends were 3 bases for V and 2 bases for J; bases not matched to a gene: 13. The CDR3 is 18 residues long. The V gene's germline CDR1 is MGHRA and CDR2 YSYEKL. The CDR3 region is CASSQFPIAGARQETQYF. In nucleotides, the CDR3 is TGCGCCAGCAGCCAGTTCCCTATAGCGGGGGCTCGACAAGAGACCCAGTACTTC.

This clonotype was observed a handful of times. The V and J genes are TRBV19 and TRBJ2-3, with unresolved D. Germline CDR1 reads LNHDA; CDR2 reads SQIVND (reference sequence). V lost 1 base, J lost 5 bases, and 10 bases lay in between. The CDR3 has 14 residues. The DNA for the CDR3 is TGTGCCAGTAGTATAGGAGGAGCCCAAGATACGCAGTATTTT. It specifies CASSIGGAQDTQYF.

This clonotype turned up a few times. This chain links TRBV10-3 with TRBJ2-2; the D is unclear. This CDR3 is 14 amino acids long. CDR1 and CDR2 (germline): ENHRY, SYGVKD. Trimming cost V 8 bases and J 2 bases, with 12 bases left between them. For the CDR3, the DNA is TGTGCCATCCGAGTGACGGTTAACACCGGGGAGCTGTTTTTT. Translating gives CAIRVTVNTGELFF.

This chain joins TRBV2 and TRBJ2-3; 12 nucleotides agree with TRBD2. Losses at the gene ends were 3 bases for V and 0 bases for J; bases not matched to a gene: 4. CDR1 is SNHLY and CDR2 is FYNNEI in the germline V gene. This CDR3 is 17 amino acids long. The CDR3 DNA reads as TGTGCCAGCAGTGAGACGACTAGCGGGGGAAGCACAGATACGCAGTATTTT. Residues: CASSETTSGGSTDTQYF.

The sample holds a few counts of this clonotype. The chain is built from TRBV7-2 and TRBJ2-7; TRBD1 matches 8 bases. This CDR3 is 16 amino acids long. The germline V gene encodes CDR1 SGHTA and CDR2 FQGNSA. V shed 0 bases and J 4 bases; nucleotides not matched to a gene: 8. CDR3 sequence: CASSLAHAGGPYEQYF. The CDR3 coding sequence is TGTGCCAGCAGCTTAGCACATGCAGGGGGCCCGTACGAGCAGTACTTC.

This clonotype was detected only a few times. This chain links TRBV6-2 or TRBV6-3 with TRBJ2-5, with a possible D match to TRBD1 (6 bases). This CDR3 region has 14 residues. In germline, CDR1 is MNHEY, CDR2 SVGEGT. Trimming removed 7 bases from V and 4 bases from J, with 16 bases in between. CDR3 sequence reads: CASTNRGWGETQYF. The CDR3 DNA reads as TGTGCCAGCACCAATAGGGGGTGGGGAGAGACCCAGTACTTC.

In its sample, this clonotype was seen a few times. The chain is built from TRBV20-1 and TRBJ2-5, with D unclear. The CDR3 runs 15 residues. Trimming left V 3 bases short and J 5 bases short, with 19 bases between. CDR1 is DFQATT, CDR2 SNEGSKA, per germline (reference sequence). The CDR3 region is CSARKAGRPRETQYF. The DNA for the CDR3 is TGCAGTGCTAGGAAGGCCGGCAGACCCCGGGAGACCCAGTACTTC.

The J gene is TRBJ1-1, the V gene TRBV6-1; D is undetermined. V lost 4 bases and J 5 bases, leaving 14 bases between the germline ends. Germline CDR1 and CDR2: MNHNS and SASEGT. The CDR3 loop spans 14 amino acids. The DNA for the CDR3 is TGTGCCAGCAGTGCCCGACCCAGCGGTACTGAAGCTTTCTTT. Its protein product is CASSARPSGTEAFF.

The gene calls are TRBV4-3 and TRBJ2-5, with 7 bases lining up with TRBD2. The CDR3 length is 16 residues. CDR1 and CDR2 (germline): LGHNA, YSLEER. The V and J ends lost 3 bases and 0 bases, in that order; junction bases with no gene match: 7. CDR3 protein: CASSQSLAGHQETQYF. The DNA of the CDR3 is TGCGCCAGCAGCCAGTCCTTAGCGGGCCACCAAGAGACCCAGTACTTC.

The rearrangement uses TRBV6-2 or TRBV6-3 and TRBJ1-1; TRBD1 aligns across 7 bases. This CDR3 is built from 18 residues. The V segment lost 2 bases and the J segment 1 base; nucleotides outside the gene matches: 13. Germline loops: CDR1 MNHEY, CDR2 SVGEGT. CDR3 sequence reads: CASSYNPEDRAWNTEAFF. The DNA for the CDR3 is TGTGCCAGCAGTTACAATCCTGAAGACAGGGCTTGGAACACTGAAGCTTTCTTT.

The chain recombines TRBV7-9 with TRBJ1-2; TRBD1 matches 10 bases. V was clipped by 8 bases and J by 1 base; unmatched bases: 7. The germline V gene encodes CDR1 SEHNR and CDR2 FQNEAQ (reference sequence). The CDR3 has 15 amino acids. The CDR3 protein is CASPEGTGDNYGYTF. The CDR3 coding sequence is TGTGCCAGCCCCGAGGGGACAGGGGATAACTATGGCTACACCTTC. Full variable domain (rest looked up from reference TRBV7-9 and TRBJ1-2): DTGVSQNPRHKITKRGQNVTFRCDPISEHNRLYWYRQTLGQGPEFLTYFQNEAQLEKSRLLSDRFSAERPKGSFSTLEIQRTEQGDSAMYLCASPEGTGDNYGYTFGSGTRLTVV.

CDR3 residues: CASSFGELDQETQYF. In DNA form, the CDR3 reads TGTGCCAGCAGCTTTGGGGAACTGGACCAAGAGACCCAGTACTTC. The J gene is TRBJ2-5, the V gene TRBV11-2; unclear D gene. Germline-derived CDR1 and CDR2 are SGHAT and FQNNGV. V lost 3 bases and J 0 bases, leaving 11 bases between the germline ends. The CDR3 contains 15 residues.

The chain has TRBV4-3 and TRBJ2-1; no reliable D call. Per germline, CDR1 LGHNA and CDR2 YSLEER. Trimming removed 0 bases at V and 6 bases at J, with 6 bases between. CDR3 length equals 13 residues. CDR3 amino acids: CASSQDPANEQFF. CDR3 coding DNA: TGCGCCAGCAGCCAAGATCCGGCCAATGAGCAGTTCTTC.

The genes are TRBV20-1 and TRBJ2-3; 9 bases agree with TRBD2. The CDR3 extends over 15 amino acids. Losses at the gene ends were 5 bases for V and 7 bases for J; bases not matched to a gene: 13. Germline CDR1 DFQATT, CDR2 SNEGSKA (reference sequence). CDR3 DNA sequence: TGCAGTGCTCCAGAGGCGGGGGGGCCCTCATATACGCAGTATTTT. It codes for CSAPEAGGPSYTQYF.

The gene calls are TRBV4-3 and TRBJ1-2, with 9 bases aligning to TRBD1. The CDR3 runs to 13 residues. The trim removed 3 bases at V and 6 bases at J, leaving 2 bases unmatched. The germline V gene encodes CDR1 LGHNA and CDR2 YSLEER. For the CDR3, the DNA is TGCGCCAGCAGCCAGAGGACAGGGGATGGCTACACCTTC. This gives the protein CASSQRTGDGYTF.

The chain has TRBV24-1 and TRBJ2-5, with D perhaps TRBD2 (6 bases). CDR1 is KGHDR, CDR2 SFDVKD, per germline. The ends were cut back, 5 bases at V and 3 bases at J, with 15 bases in the middle. The CDR3 is 15 amino acids. The CDR3 is CATSGNEGLKETQYF. CDR3 sequence (DNA): TGTGCCACCAGTGGAAATGAGGGACTCAAAGAGACCCAGTACTTC.

This clonotype appeared a few times. V and J are TRBV24-1 and TRBJ2-1; D is possibly TRBD1 (6 bases). Deletions cut 5 bases from V and 4 bases from J, with 11 bases between. Germline-derived CDR1 and CDR2 are KGHDR and SFDVKD. The CDR3 contains 14 residues. The CDR3 DNA reads as TGTGCCACCAGTGGGGGGCAGATTTACAATGAGCAGTTCTTC. Translating gives CATSGGQIYNEQFF.

The chain employs TRBV5-1 and TRBJ2-1; 8 bases agree with TRBD2. Germline V gene data show CDR1 as SGHRS and CDR2 as YFSETQ. This CDR3 spans 15 amino acids. Trimming cost V 6 bases and J 4 bases; bases outside gene matches: 9. CDR3 in amino acids: CASTTTSGFYNEQFF. The CDR3 DNA reads as TGCGCCAGCACCACAACTAGCGGATTTTACAATGAGCAGTTCTTC.

Only a few counts were recorded for this clonotype. V and J are TRBV9 and TRBJ1-5, with D unresolved. This CDR3 has 15 amino acids. Germline V gives CDR1 SGDLS, CDR2 YYNGEE. V was shortened by 2 bases and J by 1 base, with 10 bases between the two germline ends. The DNA of the CDR3 is TGTGCCAGCAGCGTCTCCGGGCAGAGCAATCAGCCCCAGCATTTT. Translation gives CASSVSGQSNQPQHF.

In this sample, this clonotype turned up many times. This chain links TRBV20-1 with TRBJ1-5; D unresolved. The CDR3 consists of 14 residues. CDR1 is DFQATT, CDR2 SNEGSKA, per germline (reference sequence). V was cut by 2 bases and J by 9 bases, with 17 bases left in between. The CDR3 bases are TGCAGTGCTAGATCTTCTGGAACAGAGTCGCCCCAGCATTTT. Protein sequence: CSARSSGTESPQHF.

This clonotype has only a few counts. The chain uses TRBV12-3 or TRBV12-4 and TRBJ1-1; no reliable D call. This CDR3 has 12 residues. The V end lost 7 bases, the J end lost 0 bases, and 6 bases lay between the germline ends. The CDR3 region is CASTDLNTEAFF. The CDR3 DNA reads TGTGCCAGCACAGATCTGAACACTGAAGCTTTCTTT.

The chain recombines TRBV6-2 or TRBV6-3 with TRBJ2-3; D possibly matches TRBD1 or TRBD2 (6 bases each). V lost 7 bases and J lost 3, with 17 bases in between. Per the germline V gene, CDR1 is MNHEY and CDR2 is SVGEGT. The CDR3 extends over 15 amino acids. The CDR3 DNA follows: TGTGCCAGCACGGGATATACAGGGAGGACAGATACGCAGTATTTT. Its protein product is CASTGYTGRTDTQYF.